The text below deals with one TCR beta chain. Its antigen is not known. Looked up from germline, CDR1 is SGHNT and CDR2 is YYREEE (reference sequence). The germline V and J ends were trimmed by 0 bases and 6 bases, with 15 bases remaining between them. The CDR3 has 15 residues. As processed by the authors: Junction-only immunoSEQ sequences carried no quality scores, so filtering differed. The data were produced by immunoSEQ multiplex PCR, yet TCRdb's version contains in-frame clones alone and is incomplete. The DNA gave D and trimming, while V, J and clone size come from that table. The sample has about 1,500,000 clones, roughly 96% seen once. These data come from a study of shared clonotypes between healthy human individuals. Splitting the CD4+ cells yielded a CD45RA+ naive subset and a CD45RA-negative memory subset. Study results and caveats: How much donors shared clonotypes was expected to be affected by sequencing depth.

This sequence joins TRBV5-4 and TRBJ2-5; D gene ambiguous. Sequenced material: naive CD4+ T cells sorted from blood. Subset of the sample: CD45RA+ positively selected. The clonotype was recovered from a man under 40 in good health. CDR3 amino acids: CASSLESTFHQTQYF. DNA of the CDR3: TGTGCCAGCAGCTTGGAGTCCACATTTCACCAGACCCAGTACTTC.